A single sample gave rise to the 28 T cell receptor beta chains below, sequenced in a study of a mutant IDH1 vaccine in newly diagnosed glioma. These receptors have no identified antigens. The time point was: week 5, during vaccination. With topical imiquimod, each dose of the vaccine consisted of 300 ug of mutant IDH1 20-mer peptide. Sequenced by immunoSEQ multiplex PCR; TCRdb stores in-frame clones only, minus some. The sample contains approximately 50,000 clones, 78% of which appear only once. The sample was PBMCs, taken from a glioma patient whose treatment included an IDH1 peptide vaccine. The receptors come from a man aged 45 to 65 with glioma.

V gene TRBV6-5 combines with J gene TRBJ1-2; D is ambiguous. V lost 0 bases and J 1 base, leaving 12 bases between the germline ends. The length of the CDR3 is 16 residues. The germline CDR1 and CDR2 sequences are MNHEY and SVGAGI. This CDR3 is CASSYSQVEFNYGYTF. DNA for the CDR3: TGTGCCAGCAGTTACTCTCAGGTGGAGTTTAACTATGGCTACACCTTC.

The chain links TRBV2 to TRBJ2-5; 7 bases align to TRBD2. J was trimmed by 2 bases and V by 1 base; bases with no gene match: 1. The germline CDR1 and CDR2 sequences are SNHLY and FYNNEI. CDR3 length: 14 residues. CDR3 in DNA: TGTGCCAGCAGTGAAGGGGGGGGGCAAGAGACCCAGTACTTC. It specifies CASSEGGGQETQYF.

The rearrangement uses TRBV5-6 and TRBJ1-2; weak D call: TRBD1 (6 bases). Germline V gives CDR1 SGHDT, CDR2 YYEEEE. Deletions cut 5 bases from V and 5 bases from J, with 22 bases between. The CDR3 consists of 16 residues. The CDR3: CASSHGAGEIYYGYTF. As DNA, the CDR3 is TGTGCCAGCAGTCACGGGGCAGGGGAAATATATTATGGCTACACCTTC. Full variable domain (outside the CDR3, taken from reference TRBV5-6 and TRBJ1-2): DAGVTQSPTHLIKTRGQQVTLRCSPKSGHDTVSWYQQALGQGPQFIFQYYEEEERQRGNFPDRFSGHQFPNYSSELNVNALLLGDSALYLCASSHGAGEIYYGYTFGSGTRLTVV.

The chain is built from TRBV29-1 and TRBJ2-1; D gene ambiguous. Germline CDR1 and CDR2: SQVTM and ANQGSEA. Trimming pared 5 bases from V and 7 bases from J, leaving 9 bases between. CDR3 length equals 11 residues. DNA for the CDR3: TGCAGCGTTAGTTCATTTAATGAGCAGTTCTTC. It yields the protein CSVSSFNEQFF.

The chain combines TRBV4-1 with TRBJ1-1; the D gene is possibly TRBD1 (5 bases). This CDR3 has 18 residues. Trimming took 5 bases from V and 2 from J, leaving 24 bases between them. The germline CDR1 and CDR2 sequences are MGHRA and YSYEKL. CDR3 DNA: TGCGCCAGCAGCTTAAGGCCCCCGATCGGGACCGATAACACTGAAGCTTTCTTT. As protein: CASSLRPPIGTDNTEAFF.

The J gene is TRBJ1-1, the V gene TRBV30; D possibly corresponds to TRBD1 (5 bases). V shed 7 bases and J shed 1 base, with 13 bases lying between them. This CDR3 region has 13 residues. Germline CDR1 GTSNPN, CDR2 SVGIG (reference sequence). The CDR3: CAFIRGENTEAFF. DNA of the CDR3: TGTGCCTTCATCCGGGGGGAGAACACTGAAGCTTTCTTT.

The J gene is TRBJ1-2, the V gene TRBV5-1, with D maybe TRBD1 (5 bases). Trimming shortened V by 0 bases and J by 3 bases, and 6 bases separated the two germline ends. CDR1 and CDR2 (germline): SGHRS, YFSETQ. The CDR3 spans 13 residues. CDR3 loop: CASSLGGDYGYTF. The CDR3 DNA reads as TGCGCCAGCAGCTTGGGAGGGGACTATGGCTACACCTTC.

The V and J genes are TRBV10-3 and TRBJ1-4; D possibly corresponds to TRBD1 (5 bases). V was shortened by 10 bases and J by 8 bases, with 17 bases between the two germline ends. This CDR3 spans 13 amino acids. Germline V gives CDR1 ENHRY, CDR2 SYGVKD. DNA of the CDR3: TGTGCCACCGGGGACGGGTTAATCGAAAAACTGTTTTTT. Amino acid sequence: CATGDGLIEKLFF.

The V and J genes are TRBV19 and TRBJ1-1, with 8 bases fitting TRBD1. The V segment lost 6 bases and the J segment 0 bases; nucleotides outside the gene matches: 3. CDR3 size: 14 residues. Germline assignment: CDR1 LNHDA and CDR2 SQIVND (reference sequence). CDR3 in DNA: TGTGCCAGTAGGGGACAGGCGATGAACACTGAAGCTTTCTTT. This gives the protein CASRGQAMNTEAFF.

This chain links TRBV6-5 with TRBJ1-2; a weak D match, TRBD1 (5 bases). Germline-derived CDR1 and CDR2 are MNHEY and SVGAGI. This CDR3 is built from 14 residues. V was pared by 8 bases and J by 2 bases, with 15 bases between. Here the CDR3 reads CASAITGTNYGYTF. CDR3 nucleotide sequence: TGTGCCAGCGCCATTACCGGGACGAACTATGGCTACACCTTC.

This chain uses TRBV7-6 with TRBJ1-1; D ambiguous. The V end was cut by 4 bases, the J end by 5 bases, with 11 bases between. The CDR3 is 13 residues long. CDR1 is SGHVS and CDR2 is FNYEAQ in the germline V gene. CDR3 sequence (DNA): TGTGCCAGCAGCTCTGGGAGGGAGACTGAAGCTTTCTTT. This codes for CASSSGRETEAFF.

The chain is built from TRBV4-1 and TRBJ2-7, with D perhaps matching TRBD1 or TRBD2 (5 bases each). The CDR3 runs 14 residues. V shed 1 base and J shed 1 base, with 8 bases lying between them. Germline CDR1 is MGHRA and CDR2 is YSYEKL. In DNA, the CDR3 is TGCGCCAGCAGCCAAGCGAGGGGATCCTACGAGCAGTACTTC. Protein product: CASSQARGSYEQYF.

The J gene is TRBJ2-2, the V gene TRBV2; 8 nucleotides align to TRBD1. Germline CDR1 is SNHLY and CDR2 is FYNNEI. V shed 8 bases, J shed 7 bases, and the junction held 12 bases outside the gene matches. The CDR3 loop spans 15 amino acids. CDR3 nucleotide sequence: TGTGCCAGCTCCGCTTCAGGGGGCAGTTTCGGGGAGCTGTTTTTT. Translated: CASSASGGSFGELFF.

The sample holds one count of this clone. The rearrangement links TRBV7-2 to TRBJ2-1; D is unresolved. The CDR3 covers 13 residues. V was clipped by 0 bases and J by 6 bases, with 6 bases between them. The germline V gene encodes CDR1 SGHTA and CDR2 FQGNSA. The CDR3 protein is CASSLAPPNEQFF. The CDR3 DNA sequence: TGTGCCAGCAGCTTAGCTCCCCCCAATGAGCAGTTCTTC.

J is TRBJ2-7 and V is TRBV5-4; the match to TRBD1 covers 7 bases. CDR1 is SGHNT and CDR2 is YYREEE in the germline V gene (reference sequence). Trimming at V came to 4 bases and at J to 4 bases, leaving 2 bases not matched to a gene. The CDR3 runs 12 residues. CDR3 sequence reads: CASSTDRYEQYF. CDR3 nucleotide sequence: TGTGCCAGCAGCACGGACAGGTACGAGCAGTACTTC.

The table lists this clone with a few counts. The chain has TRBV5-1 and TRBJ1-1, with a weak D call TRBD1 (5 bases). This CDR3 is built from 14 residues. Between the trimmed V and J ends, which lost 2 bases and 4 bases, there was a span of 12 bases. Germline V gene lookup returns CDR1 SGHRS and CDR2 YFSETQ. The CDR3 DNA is TGCGCCAGCAGCTTAGAGGTCGGGGGCACTGAAGCTTTCTTT. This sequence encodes CASSLEVGGTEAFF.

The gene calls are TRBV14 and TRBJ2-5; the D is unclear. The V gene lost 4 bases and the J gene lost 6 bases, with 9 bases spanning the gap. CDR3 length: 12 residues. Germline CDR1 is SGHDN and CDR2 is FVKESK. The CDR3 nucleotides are TGTGCCAGCAGCCGGATCCCCCAGACCCAGTACTTC. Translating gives CASSRIPQTQYF.

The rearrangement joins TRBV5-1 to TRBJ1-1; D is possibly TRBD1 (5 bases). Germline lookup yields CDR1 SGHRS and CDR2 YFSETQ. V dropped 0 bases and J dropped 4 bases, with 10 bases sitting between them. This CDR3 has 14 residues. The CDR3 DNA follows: TGCGCCAGCAGCTTGGAGGGGACGGGCACTGAAGCTTTCTTT. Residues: CASSLEGTGTEAFF.

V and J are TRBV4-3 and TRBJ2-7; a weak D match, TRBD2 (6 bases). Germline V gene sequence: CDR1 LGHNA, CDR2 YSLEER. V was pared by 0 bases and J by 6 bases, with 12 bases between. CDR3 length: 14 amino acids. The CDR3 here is CASSQELLAAEQYF. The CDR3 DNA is TGCGCCAGCAGCCAAGAGTTACTAGCCGCCGAGCAGTACTTC.

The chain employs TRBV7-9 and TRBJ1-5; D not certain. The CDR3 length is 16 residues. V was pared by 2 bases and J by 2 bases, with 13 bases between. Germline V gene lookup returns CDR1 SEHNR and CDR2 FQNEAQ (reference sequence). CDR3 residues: CASSLIGRDGNQPQHF. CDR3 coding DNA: TGTGCCAGCAGCTTAATTGGGAGGGATGGCAATCAGCCCCAGCATTTT.

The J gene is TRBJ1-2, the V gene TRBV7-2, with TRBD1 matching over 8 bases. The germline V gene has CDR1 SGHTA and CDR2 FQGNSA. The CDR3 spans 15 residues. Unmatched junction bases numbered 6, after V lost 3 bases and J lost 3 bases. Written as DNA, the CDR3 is TGTGCCAGCAGCTTGGTCGACAGGGGCTACTATGGCTACACCTTC. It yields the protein CASSLVDRGYYGYTF.

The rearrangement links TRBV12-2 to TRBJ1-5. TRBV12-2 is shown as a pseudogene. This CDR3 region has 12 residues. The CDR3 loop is CASREGGQPQHF. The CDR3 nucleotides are TGTGCAAGCAGGGAGGGGGGACAGCCCCAGCATTTT.

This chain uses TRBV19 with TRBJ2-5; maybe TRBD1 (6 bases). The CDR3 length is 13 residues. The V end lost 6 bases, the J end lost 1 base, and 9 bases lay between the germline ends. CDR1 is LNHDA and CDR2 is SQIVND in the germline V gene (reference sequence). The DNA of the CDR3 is TGTGCCAGTAGCCGGACAGTCCAAGAGACCCAGTACTTC. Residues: CASSRTVQETQYF.

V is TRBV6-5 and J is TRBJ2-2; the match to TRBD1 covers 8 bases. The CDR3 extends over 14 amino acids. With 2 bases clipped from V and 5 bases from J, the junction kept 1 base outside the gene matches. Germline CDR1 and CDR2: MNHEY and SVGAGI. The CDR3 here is CASSYDRGTGELFF. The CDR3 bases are TGTGCCAGCAGTTACGACAGGGGAACCGGGGAGCTGTTTTTT.

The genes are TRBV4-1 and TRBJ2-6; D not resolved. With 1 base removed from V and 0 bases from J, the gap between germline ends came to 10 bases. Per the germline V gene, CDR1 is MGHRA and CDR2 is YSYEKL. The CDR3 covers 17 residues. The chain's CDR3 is CASSQGAVPSGANVLTF. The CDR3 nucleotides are TGCGCCAGCAGCCAAGGCGCGGTCCCCTCTGGGGCCAACGTCCTGACTTTC.

The CDR3 nucleotides are TGTGCCAGCAGCGACAGGGACAGGGGGGGCGGTAATGAAAAACTGTTTTTT. Its translation: CASSDRDRGGGNEKLFF. The V gene is TRBV7-8, the J gene TRBJ1-4, with TRBD1 matching over 11 bases. The ends lost 5 bases at V and 4 bases at J; junction bases unmatched: 9. The CDR3 totals 17 residues. Germline assignment: CDR1 SGHVS and CDR2 FQNEAQ.

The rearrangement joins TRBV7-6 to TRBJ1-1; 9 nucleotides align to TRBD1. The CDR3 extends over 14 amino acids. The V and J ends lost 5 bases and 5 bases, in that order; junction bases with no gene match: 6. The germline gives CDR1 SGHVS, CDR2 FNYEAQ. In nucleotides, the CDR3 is TGTGCCAGCAGCCCCGGACAGGGGACGACTGAAGCTTTCTTT. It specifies CASSPGQGTTEAFF. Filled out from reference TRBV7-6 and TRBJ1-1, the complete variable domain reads GAGVSQSPRYKVTKRGQDVALRCDPISGHVSLYWYRQALGQGPEFLTYFNYEAQQDKSGLPNDRFSAERPEGSISTLTIQRTEQRDSAMYRCASSPGQGTTEAFFGQGTRLTVV.

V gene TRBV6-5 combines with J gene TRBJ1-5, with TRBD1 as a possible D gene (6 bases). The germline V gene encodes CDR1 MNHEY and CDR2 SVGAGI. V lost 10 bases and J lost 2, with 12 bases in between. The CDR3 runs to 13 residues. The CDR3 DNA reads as TGTGCCACCCGGGGGCAAGGCAATCAGCCCCAGCATTTT. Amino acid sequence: CATRGQGNQPQHF.